The source of this T cell receptor beta chain is a study of blood T cell repertoires in COVID-19. Background on the study: From the United States, Italy and Spain came samples of acute and convalescent COVID-19.

The study assigned cohorts using participant-reported clinical history. Profiling relied on immunoSEQ multiplex PCR, and the TCRdb table lists in-frame clones only, not all of them. The repertoire holds roughly 250,000 clones, 83% seen once, with about 3.8% in the top ten. Germline V gene sequence: CDR1 LNHDA, CDR2 SQIVND (reference sequence). V was shortened by 0 bases and J by 7 bases, with 10 bases between the two germline ends. This CDR3 contains 14 residues. V gene TRBV19 combines with J gene TRBJ1-5, with D uncertain. This clonotype was obtained from a woman aged 40 to 50 who had been exposed to COVID-19. Source material: PBMCs or T cells enriched from blood (not recorded which). The CDR3 loop reads CASSIEEERQPQHF. DNA of the CDR3: TGTGCCAGTAGTATAGAGGAGGAACGGCAGCCCCAGCATTTT.